The 9 T cell receptor beta chains below were found in one sample sequenced in a study of blood T cell repertoires in COVID-19. Clones were sequenced by immunoSEQ multiplex PCR, and TCRdb holds only the in-frame ones, with some missing. The data hold about 260,000 clones, with roughly 87% observed a single time. The sample consisted of peripheral blood. The receptors shown here come from a human donor in a cohort sampled during active COVID-19.

This chain uses TRBV6-5 with TRBJ2-3, with 7 nucleotides matching TRBD2. Germline CDR1 reads MNHEY; CDR2 reads SVGAGI. J was trimmed by 2 bases and V by 8 bases; bases with no gene match: 7. The CDR3 extends over 14 amino acids. DNA of the CDR3: TGTGCCAGCGTCCTAGCGGACCCCACAGATACGCAGTATTTT. It is translated as CASVLADPTDTQYF.

The chain links TRBV24-1 to TRBJ2-1; TRBD2 matches at 9 bases. J was trimmed by 2 bases and V by 2 bases; bases with no gene match: 9. Germline V gene lookup returns CDR1 KGHDR and CDR2 SFDVKD. This CDR3 region has 18 residues. Written as DNA, the CDR3 is TGTGCCACCAGTGATTCTGGGGGAATAGCGGGGGCCTACAATGAGCAGTTCTTC. Translated: CATSDSGGIAGAYNEQFF.

The chain carries TRBV5-1 and TRBJ2-3; D is possibly TRBD2 (6 bases). V lost 3 bases to trimming and J lost 3 bases, with 14 bases between them. There are 15 residues in the CDR3. Looked up from germline, CDR1 is SGHRS and CDR2 is YFSETQ. The DNA for the CDR3 is TGCGCCAGCAGCTCTGCAGGGAGGAGAACAGATACGCAGTATTTT. It is translated as CASSSAGRRTDTQYF.

This clone was picked up a small number of times. The gene calls are TRBV2 and TRBJ2-7; 10 positions agree with TRBD1. The CDR3 covers 15 residues. CDR1 and CDR2 (germline): SNHLY, FYNNEI. J was trimmed by 2 bases and V by 5 bases; bases with no gene match: 6. The DNA of the CDR3 is TGTGCCAGCAGTAACCGGGACAGGGGCGCCTACGAGCAGTACTTC. This sequence encodes CASSNRDRGAYEQYF.

The chain is built from TRBV7-2 and TRBJ1-6; 7 bases map to TRBD1. In germline, CDR1 is SGHTA, CDR2 FQGNSA. This CDR3 region has 15 residues. The trim removed 6 bases at V and 4 bases at J, leaving 6 bases unmatched. This chain's CDR3 is CASRHQGQYNSPLHF. In DNA form, the CDR3 reads TGTGCCAGCAGACACCAGGGACAGTATAATTCACCCCTCCACTTT.

The chain is built from TRBV27 and TRBJ2-5; weak D call: TRBD2 (6 bases). This CDR3 contains 15 residues. Germline V gives CDR1 MNHEY, CDR2 SMNVEV (reference sequence). The germline V and J ends were trimmed by 5 bases and 4 bases, with 17 bases remaining between them. CDR3 nucleotide sequence: TGTGCCAGCAGTCAGTCCAGGGTGGGGGGAGAGACCCAGTACTTC. Residues: CASSQSRVGGETQYF.

The chain has TRBV5-1 and TRBJ1-1; tentative D call: TRBD1 (5 bases). Deletions cut 4 bases from V and 4 bases from J, with 14 bases between. The CDR3 runs to 14 residues. Germline V gene lookup returns CDR1 SGHRS and CDR2 YFSETQ. CDR3 loop: CASSPWGEGTEAFF. The CDR3 coding sequence is TGCGCCAGCAGCCCGTGGGGGGAAGGCACTGAAGCTTTCTTT.

This sequence joins TRBV6-2 or TRBV6-3 and TRBJ2-7, with D maybe TRBD1 (5 bases). Germline V gene lookup returns CDR1 MNHEY and CDR2 SVGEGT. The CDR3 totals 13 residues. With 3 bases removed from V and 4 bases from J, the gap between germline ends came to 10 bases. The CDR3 reads CASSYAGRYEQYF. Written as DNA, the CDR3 is TGTGCCAGCAGTTATGCAGGGCGGTACGAGCAGTACTTC.

The chain combines TRBV30 with TRBJ2-5; 9 bases are shared with TRBD1. Per germline, CDR1 GTSNPN and CDR2 SVGIG (reference sequence). The trim removed 7 bases at V and 4 bases at J, leaving 13 bases unmatched. The CDR3 extends over 15 amino acids. CDR3 amino acids: CASGTGLLSRETQYF. For the CDR3, the DNA is TGTGCCTCCGGGACAGGGCTCTTATCGCGAGAGACCCAGTACTTC.